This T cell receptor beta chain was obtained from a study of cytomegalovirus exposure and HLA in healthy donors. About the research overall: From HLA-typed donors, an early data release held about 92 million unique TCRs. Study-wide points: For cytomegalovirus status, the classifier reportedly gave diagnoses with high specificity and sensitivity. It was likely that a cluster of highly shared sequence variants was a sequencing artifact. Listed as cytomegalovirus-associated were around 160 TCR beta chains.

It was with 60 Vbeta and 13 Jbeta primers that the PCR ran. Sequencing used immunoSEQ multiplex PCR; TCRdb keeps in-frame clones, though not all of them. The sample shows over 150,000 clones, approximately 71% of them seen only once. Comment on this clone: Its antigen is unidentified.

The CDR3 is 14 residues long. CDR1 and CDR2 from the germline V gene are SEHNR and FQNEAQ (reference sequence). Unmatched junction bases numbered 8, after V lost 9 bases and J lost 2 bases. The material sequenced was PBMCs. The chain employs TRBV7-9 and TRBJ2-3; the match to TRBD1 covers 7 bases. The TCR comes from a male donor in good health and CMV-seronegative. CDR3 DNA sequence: TGTGCCAGTAAGCCGGGACAGAACACAGATACGCAGTATTTT. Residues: CASKPGQNTDTQYF.